This entry lists 26 T cell receptor beta chains sequenced from one sample in a study of beta chain features in type 1 diabetes. As every portion of the isolated RNA was reverse transcribed, the sequencing read expressed TCRB transcripts. Sequenced by immunoSEQ multiplex PCR; TCRdb stores in-frame clones only, minus some. Of 300,000 to 400,000 clones in the sample, roughly 11% are singletons; the top ten hold about 0.015%. The specimen sequenced was naive CD4+ T cells from blood. Source of these receptors: a woman in her 30s in good health.

The chain has TRBV7-9 and TRBJ2-2, with 12 bases that match TRBD2. Germline-derived CDR1 and CDR2 are SEHNR and FQNEAQ (reference sequence). This CDR3 contains 18 residues. J gave up 8 bases and V 5 bases, and 15 bases lay outside the gene matches. The CDR3 region has the DNA TGTGCCAGCAGCGCCAGACTAGCGGGAGCAAAAGGCGGTGGGGAGCTGTTTTTT. Translation gives CASSARLAGAKGGGELFF.

This chain connects TRBV7-2 to TRBJ2-1; 7 nucleotides line up with TRBD2. There are 14 residues in the CDR3. The germline CDR1 and CDR2 sequences are SGHTA and FQGNSA. Trimming removed 1 base from V and 14 bases from J; junction bases left unmatched: 11. The CDR3 here is CASSLGTTSSTEFF. For the CDR3, the DNA is TGTGCCAGCAGCTTAGGCACGACTAGCTCCACTGAGTTCTTC.

The chain has TRBV11-1 and TRBJ2-1; the D gene is possibly TRBD2 (6 bases). From germline, CDR1 is SGHAT and CDR2 FQDESV (reference sequence). The CDR3 is made up of 19 amino acids. V gave up 1 base and J gave up 8 bases, with 27 bases separating them. This chain's CDR3 is CASSLEEGGEAYLRHEQFF. Written as DNA, the CDR3 is TGTGCCAGCAGCTTAGAAGAGGGCGGGGAAGCCTACCTTAGACATGAGCAGTTCTTC. The full variable domain, rest sourced from reference TRBV11-1 and TRBJ2-1, is EAEVAQSPRYKITEKSQAVAFWCDPISGHATLYWYRQILGQGPELLVQFQDESVVDDSQLPKDRFSAERLKGVDSTLKIQPAELGDSAMYLCASSLEEGGEAYLRHEQFFGPGTRLTVL.

This clone was detected only a few times. The chain recombines TRBV11-3 with TRBJ2-7, with 9 bases fitting TRBD1. V lost 5 bases, J lost 2 bases, and 4 bases stayed unmatched. The CDR3 extends over 14 amino acids. The germline V gene has CDR1 SGHNT and CDR2 YENEEA. The chain's CDR3 is CASSPDRGAYEQYF. The CDR3 nucleotides read TGTGCCAGCAGCCCCGACAGGGGGGCCTACGAGCAGTACTTC.

Only a few counts were recorded for this clone. The chain has TRBV7-2 and TRBJ2-1, with TRBD2 matching over 11 bases. Germline V lookup: CDR1 SGHTA, CDR2 FQGNSA. CDR3 length equals 17 residues. Trimming at V came to 0 bases and at J to 9 bases, leaving 10 bases not matched to a gene. This chain's CDR3 is CASSLARTSGFGSEQFF. Here the CDR3 DNA reads TGTGCCAGCAGCTTAGCCCGGACTAGCGGGTTTGGCTCTGAGCAGTTCTTC.

This clone was observed a handful of times. The V gene is TRBV28, the J gene TRBJ2-1, with 7 bases aligning to TRBD2. Germline lookup yields CDR1 MDHEN and CDR2 SYDVKM. The J segment lost 6 bases and the V segment lost 3 bases, leaving 11 bases of the junction unmatched. This CDR3 comprises 16 residues. CDR3 DNA: TGTGCCAGCAGTTTCGGGGGAGGCGGGAGAAGCAATGAGCAGTTCTTC. It encodes CASSFGGGGRSNEQFF. Together with reference TRBV28 and TRBJ2-1, the CDR3 gives the full variable domain: DVKVTQSSRYLVKRTGEKVFLECVQDMDHENMFWYRQDPGLGLRLIYFSYDVKMKEKGDIPEGYSVSREKKERFSLILESASTNQTSMYLCASSFGGGGRSNEQFFGPGTRLTVL.

The rearrangement links TRBV18 to TRBJ1-5; tentative D call: TRBD1 (6 bases). CDR1 is KGHSH and CDR2 is LQKENI in the germline V gene. V shed 3 bases and J shed 4 bases, with 10 bases lying between them. CDR3 size: 14 residues. The CDR3, as DNA: TGTGCCAGCTCACCGATACAGGGAAATCAGCCCCAGCATTTT. It is translated as CASSPIQGNQPQHF.

This sequence joins TRBV7-9 and TRBJ2-7; the match to TRBD1 covers 9 bases. The CDR3 has 16 residues. Looked up from germline, CDR1 is SEHNR and CDR2 is FQNEAQ (reference sequence). Losses at the gene ends were 4 bases for V and 2 bases for J; bases not matched to a gene: 9. CDR3 region: CASSSTGQGITYEQYF. The CDR3 DNA sequence: TGTGCCAGCAGCTCCACCGGACAGGGGATAACCTACGAGCAGTACTTC.

This clone was recorded a few times. The chain recombines TRBV19 with TRBJ2-3; D is uncertain. The ends were cut back, 10 bases at V and 0 bases at J, with 5 bases in the middle. The CDR3 has 11 residues. Germline values: CDR1 LNHDA, CDR2 SQIVND (reference sequence). The CDR3 DNA is TGTGCCACTTCGAGCACAGATACGCAGTATTTT. This codes for CATSSTDTQYF. The full variable domain, its missing parts supplied by reference TRBV19 and TRBJ2-3, is DGGITQSPKYLFRKEGQNVTLSCEQNLNHDAMYWYRQDPGQGLRLIYYSQIVNDFQKGDIAEGYSVSREKKESFPLTVTSAQKNPTAFYLCATSSTDTQYFGPGTRLTVL.

The sample holds a few counts of this clone. This sequence joins TRBV5-4 and TRBJ2-7; TRBD1 matches at 9 bases. CDR1 and CDR2 from the germline V gene are SGHNT and YYREEE (reference sequence). The CDR3 sequence is 15 residues long. Trimming cost V 0 bases and J 6 bases; bases outside gene matches: 7. This chain's CDR3 is CASSLGQGVYSEQYF. In DNA form, the CDR3 reads TGTGCCAGCAGCTTGGGACAGGGGGTTTATTCCGAGCAGTACTTC.

This clone was picked up a small number of times. The chain joins TRBV10-3 to TRBJ2-7; 9 nucleotides agree with TRBD2. This CDR3 comprises 16 residues. Germline lookup yields CDR1 ENHRY and CDR2 SYGVKD. After removal of 6 bases from V and 0 bases from J, the junction contained 9 bases not matched to a gene. Here the CDR3 DNA reads TGTGCCATCAGAAACCCTCTAGCGGGGAGCTCCTACGAGCAGTACTTC. The encoded protein is CAIRNPLAGSSYEQYF.

This CDR3 is CASSISGADSTDTQYF. CDR3 DNA sequence: TGTGCCAGCAGCATTAGCGGGGCGGATAGTACAGATACGCAGTATTTT. The chain employs TRBV7-2 and TRBJ2-3; 8 bases line up with TRBD2. The CDR3 totals 16 residues. J was trimmed by 3 bases and V by 5 bases; bases with no gene match: 10. Per germline, CDR1 SGHTA and CDR2 FQGNSA.

This chain joins TRBV28 and TRBJ2-2; a weak D match, TRBD2 (6 bases). V lost 6 bases and J lost 7, with 9 bases in between. Per the germline V gene, CDR1 is MDHEN and CDR2 is SYDVKM. The CDR3 is 12 residues long. This chain's CDR3 is CASRPGVGELFF. CDR3 in DNA: TGTGCCAGCAGACCGGGGGTCGGGGAGCTGTTTTTT.

The rearrangement joins TRBV7-9 to TRBJ2-1; D perhaps matches TRBD2 (5 bases). V was cut by 0 bases and J by 7 bases, with 10 bases left in between. Per germline, CDR1 SEHNR and CDR2 FQNEAQ (reference sequence). The CDR3 length is 14 residues. The CDR3 is CASSLAGDWNEQFF. Here the CDR3 DNA reads TGTGCCAGCAGCTTAGCGGGAGACTGGAATGAGCAGTTCTTC.

As DNA, the CDR3 is TGTGCCAGCAGCCCCCGGGACACCTACACAGATACGCAGTATTTT. Translating it yields CASSPRDTYTDTQYF. The chain couples TRBV7-2 to TRBJ2-3; the D gene is possibly TRBD1 (6 bases). Deletions cut 5 bases from V and 2 bases from J, with 14 bases between. This CDR3 comprises 15 residues. Per germline, CDR1 SGHTA and CDR2 FQGNSA.

The chain is built from TRBV27 and TRBJ2-7, with 7 bases fitting TRBD2. The V and J ends lost 3 bases and 5 bases, in that order; junction bases with no gene match: 7. CDR1 and CDR2 from the germline V gene are MNHEY and SMNVEV (reference sequence). The CDR3 runs to 14 residues. The CDR3 DNA sequence: TGTGCCAGCAGTTTTACCCTGGGGAGGGACGAGCAGTACTTC. Protein product: CASSFTLGRDEQYF.

This clone appeared a few times. The V call is TRBV7-9, the J call TRBJ1-1, with D uncertain. The length of the CDR3 is 13 residues. The germline V gene encodes CDR1 SEHNR and CDR2 FQNEAQ (reference sequence). The V end lost 3 bases, the J end lost 1 base, and 6 bases lay between the germline ends. The CDR3 is CASSFQENTEAFF. The CDR3 DNA is TGTGCCAGCAGCTTCCAGGAGAACACTGAAGCTTTCTTT.

This clone has more than one count but fewer than ten. The V and J genes are TRBV7-3 and TRBJ1-1, with TRBD1 identical over 7 bases. The CDR3 length is 16 residues. From germline, CDR1 is SGHTA and CDR2 FQGTGA. The J segment lost 4 bases and the V segment lost 5 bases, leaving 13 bases of the junction unmatched. CDR3 amino acids: CASSLGYDREITEAFF. The DNA for the CDR3 is TGTGCCAGCAGCCTGGGATACGACAGGGAGATCACTGAAGCTTTCTTT.

The DNA of the CDR3 is TGCAGCGTTAAGGTAGCGGGAGTTGAGTTCTTC. This gives the protein CSVKVAGVEFF. The genes are TRBV29-1 and TRBJ2-1; 9 nucleotides match TRBD2. After removal of 5 bases from V and 14 bases from J, the junction contained 7 bases not matched to a gene. The germline CDR1 and CDR2 sequences are SQVTM and ANQGSEA. This CDR3 has 11 amino acids.

This clone appeared a few times. This sequence joins TRBV11-1 and TRBJ2-7, with 7 bases aligning to TRBD1. The trim removed 8 bases at V and 4 bases at J, leaving 5 bases unmatched. The CDR3 totals 12 residues. Germline-derived CDR1 and CDR2 are SGHAT and FQDESV (reference sequence). This chain's CDR3 is CASGGQRYEQYF. In nucleotides, the CDR3 is TGTGCCAGCGGGGGACAGAGATACGAGCAGTACTTC.

This clone has more than one count but fewer than ten. The CDR3 coding sequence is TGTGCCAGCAGGAGGTTGACAGGGGCTAACTATGGCTACACCTTC. Encoded protein: CASRRLTGANYGYTF. The V and J genes are TRBV19 and TRBJ1-2, with 8 bases fitting TRBD1. CDR1 LNHDA and CDR2 SQIVND come from the germline V gene (reference sequence). V shed 9 bases, J shed 0 bases, and the junction held 9 bases outside the gene matches. The CDR3 runs to 15 residues. Full variable domain (missing parts from reference TRBV19 and TRBJ1-2): DGGITQSPKYLFRKEGQNVTLSCEQNLNHDAMYWYRQDPGQGLRLIYYSQIVNDFQKGDIAEGYSVSREKKESFPLTVTSAQKNPTAFYLCASRRLTGANYGYTFGSGTRLTVV.

This clone was seen a handful of times. In the same sample, other DNA sequences code for this CDR3. The gene calls are TRBV30 and TRBJ2-7; TRBD2 might be the D (6 bases). The CDR3 totals 12 residues. V gave up 2 bases and J gave up 4 bases, with 9 bases separating them. Germline CDR1 and CDR2: GTSNPN and SVGIG (reference sequence). In nucleotides, the CDR3 is TGTGCCTGGAGTCGGGGAGGTTACGAGCAGTACTTC. Protein product: CAWSRGGYEQYF.

This clone turned up a few times. J is TRBJ2-7 and V is TRBV29-1; 9 bases fit TRBD2. V was pared by 0 bases and J by 4 bases, with 4 bases of the junction left unmatched. Germline V lookup: CDR1 SQVTM, CDR2 ANQGSEA. The CDR3 has 14 residues. The CDR3 reads CSVEDSGSGYEQYF. DNA for the CDR3: TGCAGCGTTGAAGATAGCGGGAGCGGATACGAGCAGTACTTC.

The chain employs TRBV7-2 and TRBJ2-1, with TRBD1 matching over 8 bases. The CDR3 has 15 amino acids. Trimming took 4 bases from V and 3 from J; bases not matched to a gene: 5. CDR1 is SGHTA and CDR2 is FQGNSA in the germline V gene. The CDR3 loop is CASSSGQGHYNEQFF. CDR3 bases: TGTGCCAGCAGCTCTGGACAGGGCCACTACAATGAGCAGTTCTTC.

The J gene is TRBJ1-5, the V gene TRBV30; no definite D call. CDR3 size: 14 residues. Germline loops: CDR1 GTSNPN, CDR2 SVGIG (reference sequence). Trimming took 2 bases from V and 0 from J, leaving 8 bases between them. The CDR3: CAWSMTDSNQPQHF. In nucleotides, the CDR3 is TGTGCCTGGAGTATGACTGATAGCAATCAGCCCCAGCATTTT.

The V gene is TRBV5-6, the J gene TRBJ1-2; no firm D call. V lost 2 bases to trimming and J lost 7 bases, with 6 bases between them. Germline CDR1 reads SGHDT; CDR2 reads YYEEEE. The CDR3 sequence is 11 residues long. This chain's CDR3 is CASSFGIGYTF. The CDR3 DNA reads as TGTGCCAGCAGCTTCGGTATTGGCTACACCTTC.